These 22 T cell receptor beta chains were sequenced from one sample in a study of blood T cell repertoires in COVID-19. Generated by immunoSEQ multiplex PCR, the TCRdb table keeps only in-frame clones and is missing some. This sample has around 190,000 clones, with around 83% found just once. The sample taken for sequencing was peripheral blood. The receptors were gathered from a human donor in a cohort sampled during active COVID-19.

The V gene is TRBV24-1, the J gene TRBJ1-6; possibly TRBD1 for D (6 bases). With 5 bases removed from V and 7 bases from J, the gap between germline ends came to 11 bases. The CDR3 is 14 amino acids. Germline loops: CDR1 KGHDR, CDR2 SFDVKD. The CDR3: CATSGAGANSPLHF. The CDR3 DNA reads as TGTGCCACCAGTGGCGCAGGGGCAAATTCACCCCTCCACTTT.

The rearrangement links TRBV5-6 to TRBJ2-5; TRBD2 aligns across 12 bases. Trimming took 4 bases from V and 1 from J; bases not matched to a gene: 8. The CDR3 loop spans 17 amino acids. Germline V lookup: CDR1 SGHDT, CDR2 YYEEEE. The CDR3 region has the DNA TGTGCCAGCAGCACGGGACTAGCGGGTTTACGCCAAGAGACCCAGTACTTC. This codes for CASSTGLAGLRQETQYF.

The chain couples TRBV7-2 to TRBJ2-7; a possible D gene is TRBD1 (5 bases). V lost 5 bases and J lost 4, with 18 bases in between. Per germline, CDR1 SGHTA and CDR2 FQGNSA. The CDR3 loop spans 15 amino acids. CDR3 amino acids: CASSPRAGRTYEQYF. The CDR3 DNA follows: TGTGCCAGCAGCCCCCGCGCCGGACGGACATACGAGCAGTACTTC.

This sequence joins TRBV4-1 and TRBJ2-3; 13 bases agree with TRBD2. Trimming cost V 4 bases and J 0 bases; bases outside gene matches: 4. CDR1 and CDR2 (germline): MGHRA, YSYEKL. The CDR3 consists of 17 residues. CDR3 sequence reads: CASSLWTSGRSTDTQYF. The CDR3 bases are TGCGCCAGCAGCCTCTGGACTAGCGGGAGAAGCACAGATACGCAGTATTTT.

This chain links TRBV19 with TRBJ2-1; maybe TRBD2 (8 bases). Germline CDR1 LNHDA, CDR2 SQIVND (reference sequence). The CDR3 extends over 17 amino acids. V lost 8 bases and J lost 3, with 23 bases in between. Written as DNA, the CDR3 is TGTGCCAGTCTGAGGGGGCTAGCGGGTAACTTCTACAATGAGCAGTTCTTC. It encodes CASLRGLAGNFYNEQFF. Full variable domain (outside the CDR3, taken from reference TRBV19 and TRBJ2-1): DGGITQSPKYLFRKEGQNVTLSCEQNLNHDAMYWYRQDPGQGLRLIYYSQIVNDFQKGDIAEGYSVSREKKESFPLTVTSAQKNPTAFYLCASLRGLAGNFYNEQFFGPGTRLTVL.

V and J are TRBV30 and TRBJ2-2; D uncertain. The CDR3 contains 13 residues. The ends were cut back, 0 bases at V and 7 bases at J, with 9 bases in the middle. Germline lookup yields CDR1 GTSNPN and CDR2 SVGIG (reference sequence). The CDR3 bases are TGTGCCTGGAGTGTATATGGAGTCGGGGAGCTGTTTTTT. This encodes CAWSVYGVGELFF.

This rearrangement joins TRBV4-1 to TRBJ1-2; 9 bases fit TRBD1. The V segment lost 6 bases and the J segment 5 bases; nucleotides outside the gene matches: 7. Germline V gene lookup returns CDR1 MGHRA and CDR2 YSYEKL. The CDR3 has 14 amino acids. CDR3 coding DNA: TGCGCCAGCAGTCAACAGGGGGCCACTTATGGCTACACCTTC. This encodes CASSQQGATYGYTF.

The chain links TRBV28 to TRBJ2-5, with 11 bases that match TRBD2. The CDR3 has 16 residues. In germline, CDR1 is MDHEN, CDR2 SYDVKM. J gave up 2 bases and V 3 bases, and 5 bases lay outside the gene matches. The CDR3 is CASSFGTSGGQETQYF. CDR3 coding DNA: TGTGCCAGCAGTTTCGGGACTAGCGGAGGGCAAGAGACCCAGTACTTC.

CDR3 coding DNA: TGTGCCAGTAGTATCCAGACTAGCGGTGGCGAGCAGTACTTC. As protein: CASSIQTSGGEQYF. The chain is built from TRBV19 and TRBJ2-7; 9 bases agree with TRBD2. This CDR3 region has 14 residues. CDR1 is LNHDA, CDR2 SQIVND, per germline (reference sequence). Trimming at V came to 3 bases and at J to 6 bases, leaving 6 bases not matched to a gene.

The rearrangement uses TRBV27 and TRBJ2-7; D is perhaps TRBD1 (5 bases). V shed 3 bases and J shed 3 bases, with 9 bases lying between them. Per germline, CDR1 MNHEY and CDR2 SMNVEV (reference sequence). This CDR3 is 13 amino acids long. CDR3 sequence reads: CASSLSTDYEQYF. The DNA for the CDR3 is TGTGCCAGCAGTTTGTCGACAGACTACGAGCAGTACTTC.

The rearrangement links TRBV7-9 to TRBJ2-1, with 12 bases that match TRBD2. Germline-derived CDR1 and CDR2 are SEHNR and FQNEAQ (reference sequence). The CDR3 runs to 16 residues. The ends lost 3 bases at V and 8 bases at J; junction bases unmatched: 8. CDR3 nucleotides: TGTGCCAGCAGCTTTGTGGTGGGACTAGCGGGCCATGAGCAGTTCTTC. This translates into CASSFVVGLAGHEQFF.

This clone was seen more than once but under ten times. The rearrangement uses TRBV18 and TRBJ2-3, with D unclear. CDR3 length: 13 amino acids. Between the trimmed V and J ends, which lost 1 base and 4 bases, there was a span of 6 bases. Germline V gene data show CDR1 as KGHSH and CDR2 as LQKENI. In DNA form, the CDR3 reads TGTGCCAGCTCACCACGCGATGCAGATACGCAGTATTTT. This encodes CASSPRDADTQYF.

V is TRBV6-1 and J is TRBJ1-5; D gene unclear. The CDR3 consists of 14 residues. Trimming stripped 2 bases from V and 6 bases from J, with 11 bases between. CDR1 MNHNS and CDR2 SASEGT come from the germline V gene. The CDR3, as DNA: TGTGCCAGCAGTGAAATTCTGTTCGGTCAGCCCCAGCATTTT. It translates to CASSEILFGQPQHF.

The chain employs TRBV24-1 and TRBJ2-1; D is ambiguous. The germline V and J ends were trimmed by 4 bases and 10 bases, with 7 bases remaining between them. This CDR3 comprises 11 residues. Looked up from germline, CDR1 is KGHDR and CDR2 is SFDVKD. The CDR3 loop is CATSDTAEQFF. CDR3 nucleotide sequence: TGTGCCACCAGTGACACCGCGGAGCAGTTCTTC.

V and J are TRBV11-2 and TRBJ2-1; 8 bases fit TRBD1. The CDR3 contains 14 residues. The V gene end was trimmed by 3 bases and the J gene end by 7 bases; junction bases not matched to a gene: 5. CDR1 and CDR2 (germline): SGHAT, FQNNGV. The CDR3 loop reads CASSFPGGKNEQFF. CDR3 bases: TGTGCCAGCAGCTTCCCAGGGGGCAAAAATGAGCAGTTCTTC. The complete variable domain, with remaining parts taken from reference TRBV11-2 and TRBJ2-1, reads EAGVAQSPRYKIIEKRQSVAFWCNPISGHATLYWYQQILGQGPKLLIQFQNNGVVDDSQLPKDRFSAERLKGVDSTLKIQPAKLEDSAVYLCASSFPGGKNEQFFGPGTRLTVL.

The chain recombines TRBV3-1 (or the pseudogene TRBV3-2) with TRBJ1-3; possibly TRBD1 for D (5 bases). V lost 4 bases to trimming and J lost 4 bases, with 11 bases between them. This CDR3 is 14 amino acids long. CDR1 LGHDT and CDR2 YNNKEL come from the germline V gene (reference sequence). The CDR3 sequence is CASSPGFSGNTIYF. DNA for the CDR3: TGTGCCAGCAGCCCAGGGTTCTCCGGAAACACCATATATTTT.

This clone was found a few times. J is TRBJ1-1 and V is TRBV29-1; possible D gene TRBD1, 6 bases. V lost 4 bases and J 0 bases, leaving 9 bases between the germline ends. The CDR3 is made up of 13 amino acids. Per the germline V gene, CDR1 is SQVTM and CDR2 is ANQGSEA. The CDR3 loop is CSVVTGMNTEAFF. CDR3 nucleotides: TGCAGCGTTGTTACAGGGATGAACACTGAAGCTTTCTTT. Using reference TRBV29-1 and TRBJ1-1 for the parts outside the CDR3, the full variable domain is SAVISQKPSRDICQRGTSLTIQCQVDSQVTMMFWYRQQPGQSLTLIATANQGSEATYESGFVIDKFPISRPNLTFSTLTVSNMSPEDSSIYLCSVVTGMNTEAFFGQGTRLTVV.

This chain uses TRBV28 with TRBJ1-3, with D possibly TRBD1 on 6 matching bases. There are 15 residues in the CDR3. Germline assignment: CDR1 MDHEN and CDR2 SYDVKM. Trimming cost V 6 bases and J 2 bases, with 14 bases left between them. The CDR3 loop is CASSLPHRAGNTIYF. CDR3 nucleotide sequence: TGTGCCAGCAGCCTTCCACACAGGGCTGGAAACACCATATATTTT.

CDR3 loop: CASIHTSGRFPGELFF. CDR3 nucleotide sequence: TGTGCCAGCATCCATACTAGCGGGAGGTTCCCCGGGGAGCTGTTTTTT. The rearrangement links TRBV5-4 to TRBJ2-2; 12 positions match TRBD2. V was clipped by 6 bases and J by 6 bases; unmatched bases: 9. This CDR3 is built from 16 residues. Germline-derived CDR1 and CDR2 are SGHNT and YYREEE (reference sequence). Full variable domain (missing parts from reference TRBV5-4 and TRBJ2-2): ETGVTQSPTHLIKTRGQQVTLRCSSQSGHNTVSWYQQALGQGPQFIFQYYREEENGRGNFPPRFSGLQFPNYSSELNVNALELDDSALYLCASIHTSGRFPGELFFGEGSRLTVL.

The chain combines TRBV7-9 with TRBJ2-3, with D tentatively TRBD1 (6 bases). V lost 5 bases to trimming and J lost 5 bases, with 20 bases between them. Germline assignment: CDR1 SEHNR and CDR2 FQNEAQ (reference sequence). The CDR3 runs 16 residues. The CDR3 bases are TGTGCCAGCAGCGACCCCTTGTGGGGGCGCGGAGATACGCAGTATTTT. This translates into CASSDPLWGRGDTQYF. Full variable domain (remainder filled in from reference TRBV7-9 and TRBJ2-3): DTGVSQNPRHKITKRGQNVTFRCDPISEHNRLYWYRQTLGQGPEFLTYFQNEAQLEKSRLLSDRFSAERPKGSFSTLEIQRTEQGDSAMYLCASSDPLWGRGDTQYFGPGTRLTVL.

The chain uses TRBV10-1 and TRBJ1-2; 7 nucleotides agree with TRBD1. V gave up 0 bases and J gave up 13 bases; unmatched junction bases: 8. The CDR3 consists of 13 residues. In germline, CDR1 is WNHNN, CDR2 SYGVQD (reference sequence). The CDR3 region is CASSESRDSLATF. CDR3 in DNA: TGCGCCAGCAGTGAGTCGAGGGACAGCCTCGCCACCTTC.

This clone was recorded a few times. The chain recombines TRBV7-9 with TRBJ1-1; no clear D gene. V lost 3 bases and J 1 base, leaving 9 bases between the germline ends. Germline V gene data show CDR1 as SEHNR and CDR2 as FQNEAQ (reference sequence). The CDR3 sequence is 14 residues long. The chain's CDR3 is CASSFGHQNTEAFF. The CDR3 bases are TGTGCCAGCAGCTTTGGGCACCAGAACACTGAAGCTTTCTTT.